This T cell receptor beta chain was found in a study of regulatory T cells in long-lasting Graves disease. Regarding the study as a whole: Newly diagnosed patients shared 950 to 1,000 public clonotypes; persistent patients shared approximately 2,700.

According to the study, TCR beta libraries were built with iRepertoire HTBI primers and CDR3-region Arm-PCR. TCRdb reprocessed the multiplex PCR reads with MiXCR, giving one entry per CDR3 protein. The sample lists about 440,000 distinct CDR3 sequences; just under 15% were seen once. This CDR3 region has 19 residues. V dropped 4 bases and J dropped 1; count of bases not matched to a gene: 14. Germline-derived CDR1 and CDR2 are SGDLS and YYNGEE. The time point denotes: newly diagnosed GD, antithyroid drugs for less than 3 months. Making the TCR library involved RNA that had been extracted from PBMCs. With regard to this clonotype: What it binds is not known.

A further study also used this sample, focusing on T cells in Graves' hyperthyroidism and ophthalmopathy.

This rearrangement joins TRBV9 to TRBJ2-2; 9 positions agree with TRBD2. The source of this sequence is a woman in her twenties or thirties with Graves disease. The specimen comprised peripheral blood mononuclear cells (PBMCs), sampled at new diagnosis, from a patient treated with antithyroid drugs. This chain's CDR3 is CASSLGLQREVLNTGELFF. As DNA, the CDR3 is TGTGCCAGCAGCTTAGGGCTTCAGCGGGAGGTGTTGAACACCGGGGAGCTGTTTTTT.